Shown below are 26 T cell receptor beta chains from a single sample sequenced in a study of cytomegalovirus exposure and HLA in healthy donors (dated by TCRdb to between 2016 and 2019). Library preparation employed the immunoSEQ multiplex PCR assay. For the multiplex PCR, a mixture combining 60 forward primers for TCR Vbeta segments and 13 reverse primers for TCR Jbeta segments was used. Imported from immuneACCESS, the table was reduced by TCRdb to in-frame sequences with V and J called. These copies leave out some clones; in studies compared against another copy, an unresolved V gene accounts for under half, and the cause of the remainder is not known. This sample lists 150,000 to 180,000 clones; 74% were detected once. The ten largest account for roughly 2% of the sample. Sample: PBMCs. All receptors come from a man aged 25-40 years in good health and CMV-seronegative.

This chain uses TRBV15 with TRBJ1-1; 7 bases are a match to TRBD1. The CDR3 covers 13 residues. V trimming: 2 bases; J trimming: 3 bases; junction bases outside the gene matches: 0. CDR1 and CDR2 from the germline V gene are LNHNV and YYDKDF (reference sequence). This CDR3 is CATSRQGDTEAFF. CDR3 sequence (DNA): TGTGCCACCAGCAGACAGGGGGACACTGAAGCTTTCTTT.

This clone was seen once. The rearrangement joins TRBV19 to TRBJ1-2; no definite D call. The germline V gene encodes CDR1 LNHDA and CDR2 SQIVND (reference sequence). Trimming left V 4 bases short and J 1 base short, with 4 bases between. The CDR3 spans 12 residues. The CDR3 reads CASSSYNYGYTF. For the CDR3, the DNA is TGTGCCAGTAGTAGCTATAACTATGGCTACACCTTC.

Concerning this clone: The identical CDR3 is also encoded by other nucleotide sequences in the sample. J is TRBJ2-7 and V is TRBV5-1, with D perhaps matching TRBD2 (6 bases). Germline V gene data show CDR1 as SGHRS and CDR2 as YFSETQ. Trimming removed 3 bases at V and 1 base at J, with 11 bases between. The CDR3 sequence is 14 residues long. CDR3 bases: TGCGCCAGCAGCTCTGGCGGAGGGTCCTACGAGCAGTACTTC. This gives the protein CASSSGGGSYEQYF.

This clone has a single count. CDR3: CASSYGFNSGNNEQFF. CDR3 bases: TGTGCCAGCAGCTATGGGTTTAATAGCGGAAACAATGAGCAGTTCTTC. The chain employs TRBV28 and TRBJ2-1, with D maybe TRBD2 (6 bases). The CDR3 is 16 amino acids. V lost 6 bases and J 5 bases, leaving 20 bases between the germline ends. The germline CDR1 and CDR2 sequences are MDHEN and SYDVKM.

The chain recombines TRBV29-1 with TRBJ1-2; 10 nucleotides agree with TRBD1. Losses at the gene ends were 4 bases for V and 3 bases for J; bases not matched to a gene: 5. This CDR3 contains 14 residues. Germline V gene sequence: CDR1 SQVTM, CDR2 ANQGSEA. In nucleotides, the CDR3 is TGCAGCGTTGGTGGGACAGGGGCTGACTATGGCTACACCTTC. It specifies CSVGGTGADYGYTF.

As regards this clone: Other DNA sequences of this sample code for an identical CDR3. The V and J genes are TRBV19 and TRBJ1-1; D uncertain. The germline V and J ends were trimmed by 3 bases and 0 bases, with 5 bases remaining between them. CDR1 is LNHDA and CDR2 is SQIVND in the germline V gene (reference sequence). This CDR3 is built from 13 residues. This chain's CDR3 is CASSISLNTEAFF. In nucleotides, the CDR3 is TGTGCCAGTAGTATCTCGTTGAACACTGAAGCTTTCTTT.

The CDR3 nucleotides read TGTGCCTGGAGTGTATCCGGGGGAAATGAAAAACTGTTTTTT. It translates to CAWSVSGGNEKLFF. The chain recombines TRBV30 with TRBJ1-4; TRBD1 is a possible D gene (5 bases). This CDR3 spans 14 amino acids. V lost 0 bases to trimming and J lost 5 bases, with 10 bases between them. CDR1 is GTSNPN, CDR2 SVGIG, per germline (reference sequence).

The chain links TRBV2 to TRBJ1-5; 7 positions match TRBD1. Germline-derived CDR1 and CDR2 are SNHLY and FYNNEI. After removal of 5 bases from V and 7 bases from J, the junction contained 8 bases not matched to a gene. The CDR3 has 14 residues. The CDR3 spells CASSSTGDWQPQHF. The CDR3 nucleotides read TGTGCCAGCAGTTCCACAGGGGACTGGCAGCCCCAGCATTTT.

V usage is TRBV28 and J usage is TRBJ2-3, with a possible D match to TRBD1 (6 bases). V gave up 1 base and J gave up 0 bases, with 11 bases separating them. The CDR3 totals 16 residues. Per germline, CDR1 MDHEN and CDR2 SYDVKM. The CDR3 protein is CASSLSARGSTDTQYF. Here the CDR3 DNA reads TGTGCCAGCAGTTTATCAGCTAGGGGGAGCACAGATACGCAGTATTTT.

The chain joins TRBV27 to TRBJ1-1; the D gene is possibly TRBD1 (6 bases). The CDR3 spans 14 residues. With 5 bases removed from V and 3 bases from J, the gap between germline ends came to 13 bases. The germline V gene has CDR1 MNHEY and CDR2 SMNVEV (reference sequence). CDR3 in amino acids: CASSPTGTYTEAFF. The CDR3 DNA reads as TGTGCCAGCAGTCCAACCGGGACATACACTGAAGCTTTCTTT.

V usage is TRBV10-3 and J usage is TRBJ2-2; 10 nucleotides match TRBD1. The CDR3 contains 16 residues. From germline, CDR1 is ENHRY and CDR2 SYGVKD. J lost 4 bases, V lost 0 bases, and 2 bases had no gene match. For the CDR3, the DNA is TGTGCCATCAGTGAGTCAAGGACAGGGGGCACCGGGGAGCTGTTTTTT. Its translation: CAISESRTGGTGELFF.

This clone turned up a few times. The rearrangement uses TRBV6-1 and TRBJ2-1, with 10 bases lining up with TRBD2. V gave up 10 bases and J gave up 6 bases; unmatched junction bases: 3. Germline values: CDR1 MNHNS, CDR2 SASEGT. The CDR3 spans 12 residues. The CDR3 protein is CAMGLALNEQFF. DNA of the CDR3: TGTGCCATGGGACTAGCGCTCAATGAGCAGTTCTTC.

The CDR3 protein is CASSITGNSPLHF. The DNA for the CDR3 is TGTGCCAGCAGCATAACAGGGAATTCACCCCTCCACTTT. The chain carries TRBV7-8 and TRBJ1-6, with a possible D match to TRBD1 (6 bases). The V end lost 5 bases, the J end lost 7 bases, and 9 bases lay between the germline ends. This CDR3 spans 13 amino acids. Germline CDR1 and CDR2: SGHVS and FQNEAQ.

This clone has just a few counts. The DNA of the CDR3 is TGTGCCAGCAGCCCACAGGGGGCTGGAGCTTTCTTT. It encodes CASSPQGAGAFF. This chain uses TRBV7-9 with TRBJ1-1; 9 nucleotides agree with TRBD1. Germline V gene data show CDR1 as SEHNR and CDR2 as FQNEAQ (reference sequence). The CDR3 is made up of 12 amino acids. Trimming took 5 bases from V and 10 from J; bases not matched to a gene: 5.

CDR3 sequence: CASSLLGTGEETQYF. As DNA, the CDR3 is TGTGCCAGCAGCCTACTTGGGACAGGGGAAGAGACCCAGTACTTC. V gene TRBV5-4 combines with J gene TRBJ2-5; 10 bases are shared with TRBD1. V was pared by 4 bases and J by 3 bases, with 6 bases of the junction left unmatched. CDR3 length: 15 amino acids. Germline lookup yields CDR1 SGHNT and CDR2 YYREEE (reference sequence).

The V and J genes are TRBV4-1 and TRBJ2-7; tentatively, D is TRBD1 (7 bases). Germline V gene sequence: CDR1 MGHRA, CDR2 YSYEKL. Trimming removed 5 bases at V and 2 bases at J, with 13 bases between. The CDR3 is 14 amino acids. The CDR3 coding sequence is TGCGCCAGCAGCTACAGGGGAGGCCCCTACGAGCAGTACTTC. Translating it yields CASSYRGGPYEQYF.

This chain joins TRBV27 and TRBJ2-5; the D gene is possibly TRBD1 (6 bases). Germline-derived CDR1 and CDR2 are MNHEY and SMNVEV (reference sequence). This CDR3 contains 15 residues. V lost 6 bases, J lost 4 bases, and 18 bases lay in between. The CDR3 DNA reads as TGTGCCAGCAGGTCTAACCCAGGGGCAATAGAGACCCAGTACTTC. Residues: CASRSNPGAIETQYF.

This clone was observed a single time. The chain recombines TRBV23-1 with TRBJ1-1; possible D gene TRBD1, 5 bases. TRBV23-1 is an ORF for which the function is uncertain. With 4 bases removed from V and 0 bases from J, the gap between germline ends came to 12 bases. CDR3 size: 15 residues. CDR3 in amino acids: CASSPPGLMNTEAFF. CDR3 bases: TGCGCCAGCAGTCCCCCGGGACTGATGAACACTGAAGCTTTCTTT.

The CDR3 reads CASSPRDSTPTDTQYF. The CDR3 nucleotides are TGTGCCAGCAGCCCGAGGGACAGTACTCCCACAGATACGCAGTATTTT. The rearrangement uses TRBV7-7 and TRBJ2-3; 7 nucleotides align to TRBD1. The germline gives CDR1 SSHAT, CDR2 FNYEAQ (reference sequence). This CDR3 region has 16 residues. V shed 5 bases and J 2 bases; nucleotides not matched to a gene: 10.

This clone was detected a few times. The rearrangement links TRBV7-9 to TRBJ1-2, with D possibly matching TRBD1 (6 bases). Trimming shortened V by 1 base and J by 7 bases, and 10 bases separated the two germline ends. The germline V gene has CDR1 SEHNR and CDR2 FQNEAQ (reference sequence). The CDR3 has 13 residues. CDR3 sequence reads: CASSLGLGAGYTF. The CDR3 bases are TGTGCCAGCAGCTTAGGTCTGGGGGCTGGCTACACCTTC.

The chain joins TRBV7-9 to TRBJ1-3, with TRBD1 matching over 7 bases. With 3 bases clipped from V and 4 bases from J, the junction kept 6 bases outside the gene matches. This CDR3 is built from 15 residues. Germline assignment: CDR1 SEHNR and CDR2 FQNEAQ (reference sequence). The CDR3 reads CASSLWDSIGNTIYF. The DNA for the CDR3 is TGTGCCAGCAGCTTGTGGGACAGCATCGGAAACACCATATATTTT.

This clone appeared once. The V call is TRBV5-5, the J call TRBJ1-5, with TRBD1 as a possible D gene (6 bases). The germline V and J ends were trimmed by 0 bases and 2 bases, with 6 bases remaining between them. The CDR3 spans 14 residues. Germline V gene lookup returns CDR1 SGHKS and CDR2 YYEKEE (reference sequence). The CDR3 DNA follows: TGTGCCAGCAGCTTGGCAGGGGGCAATCAGCCCCAGCATTTT. It encodes CASSLAGGNQPQHF.

This chain uses TRBV28 with TRBJ1-1; no clear D gene. Trimming took off 9 bases at V and 1 base at J, with 3 bases between the two ends. CDR3 length: 10 amino acids. Germline V gene sequence: CDR1 MDHEN, CDR2 SYDVKM. CDR3 sequence reads: CARQNTEAFF. CDR3 nucleotide sequence: TGTGCCAGACAGAACACTGAAGCTTTCTTT.

The J gene is TRBJ1-1, the V gene TRBV19; D is uncertain. The CDR3 is made up of 13 amino acids. Germline V lookup: CDR1 LNHDA, CDR2 SQIVND (reference sequence). Trimming shortened V by 5 bases and J by 11 bases, and 18 bases separated the two germline ends. The CDR3 sequence is CASSAIGGAGAFF. DNA for the CDR3: TGTGCCAGTAGTGCCATCGGAGGTGCGGGGGCTTTCTTT. The full variable domain, with the rest looked up from reference TRBV19 and TRBJ1-1, is DGGITQSPKYLFRKEGQNVTLSCEQNLNHDAMYWYRQDPGQGLRLIYYSQIVNDFQKGDIAEGYSVSREKKESFPLTVTSAQKNPTAFYLCASSAIGGAGAFFGQGTRLTVV.

The chain carries TRBV19 and TRBJ1-3; tentatively, D is TRBD1 (5 bases). Germline loops: CDR1 LNHDA, CDR2 SQIVND (reference sequence). Trimming pared 3 bases from V and 2 bases from J, leaving 14 bases between. The CDR3 contains 16 residues. The CDR3 spells CASSIFQDTTGNTIYF. CDR3 DNA: TGTGCCAGTAGTATTTTCCAGGACACGACTGGAAACACCATATATTTT.

CDR3: CASSLDGDEQFF. In nucleotides, the CDR3 is TGTGCCAGCAGCTTGGATGGAGATGAGCAGTTCTTC. The V call is TRBV5-4, the J call TRBJ2-1; D not certain. This CDR3 is built from 12 residues. Per the germline V gene, CDR1 is SGHNT and CDR2 is YYREEE (reference sequence). Trimming shortened V by 0 bases and J by 8 bases, and 6 bases separated the two germline ends.